These T cell receptor beta chains were read from a single sample in a study of beta chain features in type 1 diabetes. This table comes from immunoSEQ multiplex PCR, and its TCRdb copy is limited to in-frame clones, with some not included. The sample records around 400,000 clones, less than 15% being singletons. Material for sequencing was naive CD4+ T cells from blood. These TCRs come from a woman between 18 and 29 years old in good health. Each CDR3 is given with its conserved first and last residue. The order of the fields is V gene, clone size, J gene, D gene, CDR3 protein, CDR3 DNA. A D gene is named only where the DNA matches it firmly. Clone sizes are given selectively: once, few, many, or a class where the clone is expanded.

TRBV5-1	few	TRBJ2-3	.	CASSFRQGSDTQYF	TGCGCCAGCAGCTTTCGGCAGGGGTCAGATACGCAGTATTTT
TRBV28	.	TRBJ1-2	TRBD1	CASTPGGDRGGYTF	TGTGCCAGCACGCCAGGGGGAGATCGGGGTGGCTACACCTTC
TRBV29-1	.	TRBJ1-5	TRBD1	CSVTTGSGNQPQHF	TGCAGCGTTACGACAGGGTCTGGCAATCAGCCCCAGCATTTT
TRBV30	.	TRBJ1-5	.	CAWSVGYGSEQPQHF	TGTGCCTGGAGTGTGGGCTACGGGAGCGAACAGCCCCAGCATTTT
TRBV15	.	TRBJ2-7	TRBD1	CATSSRPPGQNYEQYF	TGTGCCACCAGCAGCAGACCCCCGGGACAGAACTACGAGCAGTACTTC
TRBV11-3	.	TRBJ2-3	TRBD1	CASSLGRGPDTQYF	TGTGCCAGCAGCTTAGGCAGGGGGCCAGATACGCAGTATTTT
TRBV4-2	.	TRBJ2-1	TRBD2	CASSHILGAGDNEQFF	TGTGCCAGCAGCCACATCCTCGGGGCGGGAGACAATGAGCAGTTCTTC
TRBV7-9	few	TRBJ2-2	.	CASSLAAPGELFF	TGTGCCAGCAGCTTAGCGGCCCCCGGGGAGCTGTTTTTT
TRBV5-1	few	TRBJ1-1	.	CASSLYAGRGDTEAFF	TGCGCCAGCAGCCTTTATGCGGGGCGTGGGGACACTGAAGCTTTCTTT
TRBV7-9	few	TRBJ1-3	.	CASSSSDTIYF	TGTGCCAGCAGCTCCTCAGACACCATATATTTT
TRBV27	few	TRBJ1-4	.	CASSLSQNEKLFF	TGTGCCAGCAGTTTATCACAGAATGAAAAACTGTTTTTT
TRBV18	.	TRBJ1-3	.	CASSPETGNTIYF	TGTGCCAGCTCACCCGAGACTGGAAACACCATATATTTT
TRBV7-3	few	TRBJ2-7	.	CASSSGQSSYEQYF	TGTGCCAGCAGCTCAGGACAGAGCTCCTACGAGCAGTACTTC
TRBV28	.	TRBJ2-7	.	CASSYRELASQYF	TGTGCCAGCAGTTACAGGGAACTAGCGTCACAGTACTTC
TRBV5-8	.	TRBJ1-1	TRBD1	CASSLPGGFGAFF	TGTGCCAGCAGCTTGCCAGGGGGCTTTGGAGCTTTCTTT
TRBV2	few	TRBJ2-1	TRBD2	CASSRERTSGSIEQFF	TGTGCCAGCAGTAGGGAGCGGACTAGCGGGAGCATTGAGCAGTTCTTC
TRBV6-6	few	TRBJ2-7	.	CASSRSGNLGEQYF	TGTGCCAGCAGTCGCTCCGGGAACCTAGGCGAGCAGTACTTC
TRBV10-3	.	TRBJ2-1	.	CAISESSISGGSSYNEQFF	TGTGCCATCAGTGAGTCGAGTATTAGCGGAGGGAGCTCCTACAATGAGCAGTTCTTC
TRBV23-1	few	TRBJ2-1	TRBD2	CASSHWTSGRGSYNEQFF	TGCGCCAGCAGTCATTGGACTAGCGGGAGGGGCTCCTACAATGAGCAGTTCTTC
TRBV7-9	.	TRBJ1-2	TRBD1	CASSSNRGPGGYTF	TGTGCCAGCAGCTCCAACAGGGGGCCGGGTGGCTACACCTTC